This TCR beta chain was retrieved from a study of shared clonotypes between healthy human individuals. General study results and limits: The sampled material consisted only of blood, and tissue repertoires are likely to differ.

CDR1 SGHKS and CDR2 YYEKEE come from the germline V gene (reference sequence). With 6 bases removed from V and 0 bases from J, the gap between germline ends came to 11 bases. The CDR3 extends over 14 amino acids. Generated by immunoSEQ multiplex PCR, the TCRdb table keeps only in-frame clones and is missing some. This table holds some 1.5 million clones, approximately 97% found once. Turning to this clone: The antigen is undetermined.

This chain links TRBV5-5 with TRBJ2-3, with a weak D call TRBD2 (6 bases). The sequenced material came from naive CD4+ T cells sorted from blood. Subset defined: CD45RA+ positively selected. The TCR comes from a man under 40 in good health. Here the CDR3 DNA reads TGTGCCAGCAAACGGGGGACTAGCACAGATACGCAGTATTTT. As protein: CASKRGTSTDTQYF.